The 28 T cell receptor beta chains below come from one sample, sequenced in a study of shared clonotypes between healthy human individuals. TCRdb's copy holds only in-frame clones and misses some; the assay was immunoSEQ multiplex PCR. This table has some 1 million clones, around 75% appearing once. Sequenced: memory CD4+ T cells sorted from blood. Subset of the sample: CD45RA-negative fraction. The receptors originated from a man between 18 and 29 years old in good health.

The rearrangement links TRBV6-1 to TRBJ2-2, with D possibly being TRBD1 (5 bases). The CDR3 extends over 14 amino acids. Germline V gene sequence: CDR1 MNHNS, CDR2 SASEGT. V gave up 6 bases and J gave up 6 bases, with 14 bases separating them. The CDR3 DNA reads TGTGCCAGCAGGCCATTCCAGGGCTCCGGGGAGCTGTTTTTT. Amino acid sequence: CASRPFQGSGELFF.

This clone was picked up one time. V and J are TRBV2 and TRBJ1-2; tentatively, D is TRBD1 (5 bases). V lost 7 bases, J lost 7 bases, and 28 bases lay in between. The CDR3 loop spans 17 amino acids. CDR1 is SNHLY, CDR2 FYNNEI, per germline. The CDR3 here is CASTPNQGQWGRGGYTF. The CDR3 DNA follows: TGTGCCAGCACCCCCAATCAGGGCCAATGGGGCCGGGGTGGCTACACCTTC.

The chain carries TRBV5-1 and TRBJ2-5; TRBD1 matches at 8 bases. The CDR3 has 15 amino acids. CDR1 is SGHRS and CDR2 is YFSETQ in the germline V gene. With 4 bases clipped from V and 3 bases from J, the junction kept 8 bases outside the gene matches. As DNA, the CDR3 is TGCGCCAGCAGCCGACAGGGGAAGGTGGAAGAGACCCAGTACTTC. Residues: CASSRQGKVEETQYF.

In this sample, this clone turned up a few times. This chain connects TRBV18 to TRBJ2-7; 8 nucleotides line up with TRBD1. CDR1 and CDR2 (germline): KGHSH, LQKENI. The CDR3 consists of 15 residues. Losses at the gene ends were 2 bases for V and 10 bases for J; bases not matched to a gene: 13. CDR3 loop: CASSPSGQERLFQYF. The CDR3, as DNA: TGTGCCAGCTCACCATCGGGACAGGAAAGACTTTTTCAGTACTTC.

The sample holds a few counts of this clone. The V gene is TRBV9, the J gene TRBJ1-3; D gene unclear. CDR1 is SGDLS and CDR2 is YYNGEE in the germline V gene. This CDR3 is built from 15 residues. Trimming cost V 0 bases and J 0 bases, with 7 bases left between them. The CDR3: CASSVGSHSGNTIYF. The CDR3 DNA follows: TGTGCCAGCAGCGTAGGGAGCCACTCTGGAAACACCATATATTTT.

The V gene is TRBV11-2, the J gene TRBJ1-6, with D perhaps matching TRBD1 (6 bases). Trimming removed 1 base at V and 7 bases at J, with 14 bases between. The CDR3 has 16 residues. Germline CDR1 is SGHAT and CDR2 is FQNNGV. The CDR3 protein is CASSLGRGIKNSPLHF. For the CDR3, the DNA is TGTGCCAGCAGCTTAGGCAGGGGAATAAAAAATTCACCCCTCCACTTT.

This chain connects TRBV6-1 to TRBJ1-6; a weak D match, TRBD1 (6 bases). CDR1 and CDR2 from the germline V gene are MNHNS and SASEGT. The CDR3 totals 16 residues. Trimming shortened V by 6 bases and J by 4 bases, and 16 bases separated the two germline ends. DNA for the CDR3: TGTGCCAGCAGGGAACAGGGCGTCGGGTATAATTCACCCCTCCACTTT. This encodes CASREQGVGYNSPLHF.

The chain carries TRBV6-6 and TRBJ2-2; 8 nucleotides match TRBD2. Germline V gene sequence: CDR1 MNHNY, CDR2 SVGAGI (reference sequence). The length of the CDR3 is 16 residues. The J segment lost 3 bases and the V segment lost 2 bases, leaving 5 bases of the junction unmatched. The CDR3 is CASSYDGGGYTGELFF. CDR3 coding DNA: TGTGCCAGCAGTTACGACGGCGGGGGGTACACCGGGGAGCTGTTTTTT.

The CDR3 DNA sequence: TGTGCCAGCCAAAGGGACTCACAAACCTATGGCTACACCTTC. Its translation is CASQRDSQTYGYTF. The chain has TRBV2 and TRBJ1-2, with a possible D match to TRBD1 (5 bases). The CDR3 totals 14 residues. The V gene's germline CDR1 is SNHLY and CDR2 FYNNEI. V lost 8 bases, J lost 4 bases, and 17 bases lay in between. Full variable domain (remainder filled in from reference TRBV2 and TRBJ1-2): EPEVTQTPSHQVTQMGQEVILRCVPISNHLYFYWYRQILGQKVEFLVSFYNNEISEKSEIFDDQFSVERPDGSNFTLKIRSTKLEDSAMYFCASQRDSQTYGYTFGSGTRLTVV.

This chain links TRBV10-3 with TRBJ2-7; D assignment may be TRBD1 or TRBD2 (5 bases each). Germline V gene lookup returns CDR1 ENHRY and CDR2 SYGVKD. V was cut by 2 bases and J by 5 bases, with 7 bases left in between. This CDR3 comprises 12 residues. The CDR3: CAISEMGDEQYF. In DNA form, the CDR3 reads TGTGCCATCAGTGAGATGGGGGACGAGCAGTACTTC.

Only a few counts were recorded for this clone. The chain combines TRBV9 with TRBJ1-1, with 7 bases aligning to TRBD1. V lost 4 bases to trimming and J lost 5 bases; unmatched junction nucleotides: 5. From germline, CDR1 is SGDLS and CDR2 YYNGEE. This CDR3 has 13 amino acids. The CDR3 here is CASSPGGRTEAFF. The CDR3 coding sequence is TGTGCCAGCAGCCCAGGGGGGCGGACTGAAGCTTTCTTT.

The rearrangement uses TRBV11-2 and TRBJ2-2; D tentatively fits TRBD1 or TRBD2 (5 bases each). The germline V gene has CDR1 SGHAT and CDR2 FQNNGV. CDR3 size: 14 residues. V lost 6 bases to trimming and J lost 6 bases, with 14 bases between them. The CDR3 spells CASSLRQGPGELFF. For the CDR3, the DNA is TGTGCCAGCAGTCTACGGCAGGGACCCGGGGAGCTGTTTTTT.

The chain is built from TRBV6-1 and TRBJ2-6; D tentatively reads TRBD1 or TRBD2 (5 bases each). The CDR3 covers 15 residues. Between the trimmed V and J ends, which lost 7 bases and 2 bases, there was a span of 12 bases. Germline loops: CDR1 MNHNS, CDR2 SASEGT. As DNA, the CDR3 is TGTGCCAGCACCCCCGGGGCTACTGGGGCCAACGTCCTGACTTTC. The encoded protein is CASTPGATGANVLTF.

The rearrangement uses TRBV5-1 and TRBJ1-1; 7 nucleotides line up with TRBD1. In germline, CDR1 is SGHRS, CDR2 YFSETQ. The CDR3 consists of 13 residues. Trimming took 0 bases from V and 6 from J; bases not matched to a gene: 2. The CDR3: CASSLGTGAEAFF. Here the CDR3 DNA reads TGCGCCAGCAGCTTGGGGACAGGCGCTGAAGCTTTCTTT.

The chain links TRBV4-3 to TRBJ2-1; weak D call: TRBD2 (5 bases). CDR1 and CDR2 (germline): LGHNA, YSLEER. The CDR3 contains 15 residues. Trimming pared 4 bases from V and 3 bases from J, leaving 13 bases between. DNA of the CDR3: TGCGCCAGCAGCCCGACGGGGAATTACTACAATGAGCAGTTCTTC. Protein: CASSPTGNYYNEQFF.

The gene calls are TRBV19 and TRBJ1-3; no clear D. V lost 7 bases, J lost 3 bases, and 13 bases lay in between. The CDR3 sequence is 14 residues long. Germline CDR1 is LNHDA and CDR2 is SQIVND (reference sequence). The CDR3 DNA is TGTGCCAGTACTTCCGCTTCGATTGGAAACACCATATATTTT. This sequence encodes CASTSASIGNTIYF.

V gene TRBV2 combines with J gene TRBJ2-1, with 8 bases aligning to TRBD1. V gave up 6 bases and J gave up 4 bases; unmatched junction bases: 8. This CDR3 spans 15 amino acids. Germline V gives CDR1 SNHLY, CDR2 FYNNEI. CDR3 nucleotides: TGTGCCAGCAGCCAAATGGACAGGGCTTACAATGAGCAGTTCTTC. Residues: CASSQMDRAYNEQFF.

CDR3 sequence: CSVEEVLGTGIQETQYF. The CDR3 coding sequence is TGCAGCGTTGAAGAAGTTTTAGGGACAGGGATCCAAGAGACCCAGTACTTC. V is TRBV29-1 and J is TRBJ2-5; 9 bases line up with TRBD1. Germline lookup yields CDR1 SQVTM and CDR2 ANQGSEA. The ends lost 0 bases at V and 1 base at J; junction bases unmatched: 9. The length of the CDR3 is 17 residues.

This rearrangement joins TRBV4-2 to TRBJ1-2, with D perhaps matching TRBD1 (5 bases). The CDR3 spans 14 residues. The germline V gene has CDR1 LGHNA and CDR2 YNFKEQ. V lost 0 bases and J 8 bases, leaving 13 bases between the germline ends. CDR3 protein: CASSQDLGTRGYTF. CDR3 DNA sequence: TGTGCCAGCAGCCAAGATCTGGGGACGAGGGGCTACACCTTC.

The V and J genes are TRBV6-6 and TRBJ2-7; 8 bases are shared with TRBD1. With V trimmed by 6 bases and J by 0 bases, 7 bases remained unmatched. This CDR3 has 15 residues. The V gene's germline CDR1 is MNHNY and CDR2 SVGAGI (reference sequence). CDR3 sequence reads: CASSPRDRSSYEQYF. Written as DNA, the CDR3 is TGTGCCAGCAGCCCCCGGGACAGGAGCTCCTACGAGCAGTACTTC.

A single count supports this clone. The V gene is TRBV6-5, the J gene TRBJ2-7; D may be TRBD2 (6 bases). The germline V and J ends were trimmed by 5 bases and 3 bases, with 8 bases remaining between them. Germline lookup yields CDR1 MNHEY and CDR2 SVGAGI. The CDR3 has 12 amino acids. CDR3 coding DNA: TGTGCCAGCAGTACGGGGGTCTACGAGCAGTACTTC. Translation: CASSTGVYEQYF.

The V and J genes are TRBV19 and TRBJ2-7, with 15 nucleotides matching TRBD2. Unmatched junction bases numbered 8, after V lost 3 bases and J lost 2 bases. The germline V gene has CDR1 LNHDA and CDR2 SQIVND (reference sequence). CDR3 length: 18 amino acids. The CDR3 nucleotides read TGTGCCAGTAGTATCACGGGACTAGCGGGAGGATTAACCTACGAGCAGTACTTC. Its protein is CASSITGLAGGLTYEQYF.

This clone was seen more than once but under ten times. The J gene is TRBJ2-7, the V gene TRBV7-2; possibly TRBD2 for D (5 bases). The CDR3 extends over 14 amino acids. V lost 1 base, J lost 6 bases, and 13 bases lay in between. Germline values: CDR1 SGHTA, CDR2 FQGNSA. CDR3 in amino acids: CASSLVNGKGEQYF. The CDR3 nucleotides are TGTGCCAGCAGCTTAGTAAACGGGAAGGGCGAGCAGTACTTC.

The rearrangement links TRBV11-2 to TRBJ2-7; 7 bases match TRBD2. CDR3 length equals 16 residues. The V and J ends lost 5 bases and 5 bases, in that order; junction bases with no gene match: 15. CDR1 SGHAT and CDR2 FQNNGV come from the germline V gene. CDR3 sequence reads: CASSPFAGVGKDEQYF. The CDR3 DNA is TGTGCCAGCAGCCCCTTTGCGGGGGTGGGTAAGGACGAGCAGTACTTC.

V and J are TRBV5-6 and TRBJ1-1; D call uncertain. This CDR3 has 16 amino acids. The germline V gene has CDR1 SGHDT and CDR2 YYEEEE. The ends were cut back, 5 bases at V and 0 bases at J, with 17 bases in the middle. The CDR3, as DNA: TGTGCCAGCAGACGAGGGCAGGCAGGCCTGAACACTGAAGCTTTCTTT. Residues: CASRRGQAGLNTEAFF.

The J gene is TRBJ2-7, the V gene TRBV29-1; 9 positions match TRBD2. The CDR3 length is 11 residues. The ends lost 6 bases at V and 3 bases at J; junction bases unmatched: 0. Germline loops: CDR1 SQVTM, CDR2 ANQGSEA. CDR3 sequence (DNA): TGCAGCGTGACTAGCGGCTACGAGCAGTACTTC. Translating gives CSVTSGYEQYF.

The chain has TRBV28 and TRBJ2-5, with 9 bases matching TRBD2. This CDR3 region has 15 residues. V lost 5 bases and J lost 0; bases outside the gene matches: 4. Germline values: CDR1 MDHEN, CDR2 SYDVKM. The CDR3: CASSAGGRYQETQYF. The CDR3 nucleotides are TGTGCCAGCAGTGCGGGGGGGCGGTACCAAGAGACCCAGTACTTC.

V is TRBV2 and J is TRBJ1-2, with 12 bases aligning to TRBD1. Trimming removed 6 bases from V and 6 bases from J; junction bases left unmatched: 5. Germline V gene lookup returns CDR1 SNHLY and CDR2 FYNNEI. The length of the CDR3 is 14 residues. This CDR3 reads CASSGGQGANGYTF. CDR3 sequence (DNA): TGTGCCAGCAGCGGGGGACAGGGGGCGAATGGCTACACCTTC.